The T cell receptor beta chain under discussion was sequenced for a study of early T cells in non-severe SARS-CoV-2 infection. Each single cDNA molecule received a unique molecular identifier. TCRdb re-analysed the 5' RACE reads in MiXCR, keeping a single row per CDR3 protein. The table includes about 29,000 distinct CDR3 sequences, around 5% detected once. This clonotype was found many times. The antigen remains unidentified. The germline CDR1 and CDR2 sequences are LGHDT and YNNKEL (reference sequence). V was trimmed by 4 bases and J by 1 base, leaving 14 bases between them. The CDR3 is made up of 17 amino acids. Whole-study results and caveats: Anti-spike CD8 responses were favored by VDJdb matching, which missed private and CD4 specificities.

Sequenced input: whole blood. This TCR derives from an adult who was a healthcare worker with PCR-confirmed SARS-CoV-2 infection or an uninfected control (not recorded which). The gene calls are TRBV3-1 and TRBJ1-6; tentative D call: TRBD1 (5 bases). The CDR3 spells CASSPPRVASYNSPLHF. CDR3 coding DNA: TGTGCCAGCAGCCCCCCCAGGGTGGCTTCCTATAATTCACCCCTCCACTTT.